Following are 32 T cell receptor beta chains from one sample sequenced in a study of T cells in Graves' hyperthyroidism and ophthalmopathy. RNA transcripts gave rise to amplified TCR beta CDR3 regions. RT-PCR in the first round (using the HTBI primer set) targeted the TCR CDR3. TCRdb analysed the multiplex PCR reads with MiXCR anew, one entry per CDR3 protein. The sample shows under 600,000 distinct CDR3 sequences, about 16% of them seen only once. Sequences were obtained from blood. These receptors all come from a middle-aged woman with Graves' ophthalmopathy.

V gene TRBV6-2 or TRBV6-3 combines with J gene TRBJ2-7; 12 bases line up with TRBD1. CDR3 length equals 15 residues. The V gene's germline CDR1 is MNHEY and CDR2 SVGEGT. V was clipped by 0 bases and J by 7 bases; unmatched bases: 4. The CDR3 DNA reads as TGTGCCAGCAGTTACTCAGGGACAGGGGGCGATGAGCAGTACTTC. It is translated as CASSYSGTGGDEQYF.

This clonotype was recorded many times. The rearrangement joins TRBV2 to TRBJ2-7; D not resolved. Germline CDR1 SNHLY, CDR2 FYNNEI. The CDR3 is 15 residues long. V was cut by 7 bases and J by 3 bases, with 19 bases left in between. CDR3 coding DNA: TGTGCCAGCAACCTAGTGAGCGAACCTAACTACGAGCAGTACTTC. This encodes CASNLVSEPNYEQYF.

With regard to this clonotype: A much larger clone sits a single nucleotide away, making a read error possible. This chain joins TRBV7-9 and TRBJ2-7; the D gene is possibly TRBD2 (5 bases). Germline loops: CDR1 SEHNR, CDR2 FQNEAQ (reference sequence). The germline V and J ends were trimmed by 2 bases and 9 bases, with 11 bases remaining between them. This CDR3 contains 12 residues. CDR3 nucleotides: TGTGCCAGCAGCTTATGGGAACTAGGGCAGTACTTC. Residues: CASSLWELGQYF.

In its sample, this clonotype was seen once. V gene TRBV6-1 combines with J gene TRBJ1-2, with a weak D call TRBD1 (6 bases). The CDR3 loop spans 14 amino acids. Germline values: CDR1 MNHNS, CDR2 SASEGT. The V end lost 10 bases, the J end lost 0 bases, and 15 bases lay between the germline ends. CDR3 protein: CAIMGGPPNYGYTF. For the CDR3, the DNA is TGTGCCATCATGGGGGGGCCTCCTAACTATGGCTACACCTTC.

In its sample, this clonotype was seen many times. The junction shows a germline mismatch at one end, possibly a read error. CDR3 bases: TGTGCCAGCAGTTTAGGAGCGGGAGGGCCCTACGAGCAGTACTTC. Its translation is CASSLGAGGPYEQYF. This sequence joins TRBV5-1 and TRBJ2-7; 10 bases are shared with TRBD2. Per germline, CDR1 SGHRS and CDR2 YFSETQ. There are 15 residues in the CDR3.

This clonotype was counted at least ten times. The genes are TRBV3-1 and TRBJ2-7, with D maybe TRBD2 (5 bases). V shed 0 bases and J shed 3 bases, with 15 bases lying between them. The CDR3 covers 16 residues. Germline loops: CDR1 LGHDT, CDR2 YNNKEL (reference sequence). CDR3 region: CASSQDLSGFIYEQYF. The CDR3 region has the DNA TGTGCCAGCAGCCAAGATCTCAGCGGATTTATCTACGAGCAGTACTTC.

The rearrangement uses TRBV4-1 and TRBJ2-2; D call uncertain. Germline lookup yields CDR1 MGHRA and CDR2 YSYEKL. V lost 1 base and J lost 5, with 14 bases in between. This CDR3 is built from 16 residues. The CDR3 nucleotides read TGCGCCAGCAGCCAAGGTCTCCGAGTAGGGACCGGGGAGCTGTTTTTT. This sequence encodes CASSQGLRVGTGELFF.

The CDR3 reads CATTTGITDTQYF. The CDR3 nucleotides are TGTGCCACGACGACAGGGATCACAGATACGCAGTATTTT. The chain recombines TRBV19 with TRBJ2-3; 7 nucleotides match TRBD1. From germline, CDR1 is LNHDA and CDR2 SQIVND (reference sequence). V lost 10 bases and J lost 2; bases outside the gene matches: 6. The CDR3 consists of 13 residues. Together with reference TRBV19 and TRBJ2-3, the CDR3 gives the full variable domain: DGGITQSPKYLFRKEGQNVTLSCEQNLNHDAMYWYRQDPGQGLRLIYYSQIVNDFQKGDIAEGYSVSREKKESFPLTVTSAQKNPTAFYLCATTTGITDTQYFGPGTRLTVL.

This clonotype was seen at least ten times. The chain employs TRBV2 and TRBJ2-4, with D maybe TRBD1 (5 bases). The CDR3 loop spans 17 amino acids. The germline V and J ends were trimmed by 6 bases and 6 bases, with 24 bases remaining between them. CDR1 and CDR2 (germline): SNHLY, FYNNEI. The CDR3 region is CASSLLPDISGRNIQYF. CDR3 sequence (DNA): TGTGCCAGCAGCCTTCTACCGGACATCTCGGGCCGAAACATTCAGTACTTC.

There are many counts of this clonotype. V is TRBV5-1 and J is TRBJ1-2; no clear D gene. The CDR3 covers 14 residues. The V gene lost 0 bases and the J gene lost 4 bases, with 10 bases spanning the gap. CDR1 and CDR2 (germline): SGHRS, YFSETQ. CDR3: CASSLVAETYGYTF. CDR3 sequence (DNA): TGCGCCAGCAGCTTGGTGGCAGAGACCTATGGCTACACCTTC. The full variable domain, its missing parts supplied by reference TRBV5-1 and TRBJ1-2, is KAGVTQTPRYLIKTRGQQVTLSCSPISGHRSVSWYQQTPGQGLQFLFEYFSETQRNKGNFPGRFSGRQFSNSRSEMNVSTLELGDSALYLCASSLVAETYGYTFGSGTRLTVV.

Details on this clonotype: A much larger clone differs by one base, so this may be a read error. The CDR3 DNA reads TGTGCCAGCAGTTCCGTAGGACTAGCGGACGAGCAGTTCTTC. Translation gives CASSSVGLADEQFF. The chain combines TRBV6-5 with TRBJ2-1; 10 nucleotides align to TRBD2. Per the germline V gene, CDR1 is MNHEY and CDR2 is SVGAGI. This CDR3 contains 14 residues. Trimming at V came to 4 bases and at J to 10 bases, leaving 7 bases not matched to a gene.

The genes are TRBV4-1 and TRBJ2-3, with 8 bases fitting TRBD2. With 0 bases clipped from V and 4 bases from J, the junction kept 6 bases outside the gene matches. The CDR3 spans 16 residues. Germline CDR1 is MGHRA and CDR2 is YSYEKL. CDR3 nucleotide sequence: TGCGCCAGCAGCCAAGATCGCGGGAGGTCAGCAGATACGCAGTATTTT. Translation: CASSQDRGRSADTQYF.

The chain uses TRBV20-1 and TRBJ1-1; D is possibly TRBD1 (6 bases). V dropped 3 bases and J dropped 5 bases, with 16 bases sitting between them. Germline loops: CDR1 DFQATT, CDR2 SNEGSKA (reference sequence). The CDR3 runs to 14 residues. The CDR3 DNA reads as TGCAGTGCTAGTGTGTTACAGGGAGGGACTGAAGCTTTCTTT. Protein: CSASVLQGGTEAFF.

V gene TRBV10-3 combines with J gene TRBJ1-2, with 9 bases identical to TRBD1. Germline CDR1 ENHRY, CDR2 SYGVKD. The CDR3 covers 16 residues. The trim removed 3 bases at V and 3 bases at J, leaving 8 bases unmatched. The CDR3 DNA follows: TGTGCCATCAGTGAAGCGAACAGGGGGCCGGACTATGGCTACACCTTC. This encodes CAISEANRGPDYGYTF.

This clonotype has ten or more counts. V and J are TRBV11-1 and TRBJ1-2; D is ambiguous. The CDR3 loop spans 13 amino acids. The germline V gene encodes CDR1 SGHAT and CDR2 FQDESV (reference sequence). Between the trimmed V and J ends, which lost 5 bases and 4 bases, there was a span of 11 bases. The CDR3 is CASSQDGSYGYTF. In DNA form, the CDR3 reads TGTGCCAGCAGCCAAGACGGATCCTATGGCTACACCTTC.

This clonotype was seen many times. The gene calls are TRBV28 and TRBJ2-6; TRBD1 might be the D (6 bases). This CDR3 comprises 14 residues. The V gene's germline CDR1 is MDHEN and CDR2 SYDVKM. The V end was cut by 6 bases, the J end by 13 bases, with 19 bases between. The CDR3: CASSPGTTVQVLTF. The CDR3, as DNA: TGTGCCAGCAGCCCCGGGACAACCGTCCAGGTCCTGACTTTC.

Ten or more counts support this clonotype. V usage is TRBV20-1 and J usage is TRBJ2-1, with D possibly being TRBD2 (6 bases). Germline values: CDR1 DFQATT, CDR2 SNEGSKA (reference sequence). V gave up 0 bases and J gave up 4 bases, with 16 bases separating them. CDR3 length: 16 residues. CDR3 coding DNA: TGCAGTGCTAGAGATAGACGGCGGGATTATTACAATGAGCAGTTCTTC. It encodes CSARDRRRDYYNEQFF.

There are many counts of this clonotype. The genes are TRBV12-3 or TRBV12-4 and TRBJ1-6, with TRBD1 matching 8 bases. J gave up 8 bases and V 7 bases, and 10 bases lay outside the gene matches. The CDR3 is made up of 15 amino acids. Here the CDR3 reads CASTKAGGGYSPLHF. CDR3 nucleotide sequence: TGTGCCAGCACCAAGGCAGGGGGCGGCTATTCACCCCTCCACTTT.

CDR3 protein: CASRNAGGRQETQYF. The CDR3 bases are TGTGCCAGCAGAAACGCAGGGGGGCGTCAAGAGACCCAGTACTTC. The chain joins TRBV6-1 to TRBJ2-5; a weak D match, TRBD1 (7 bases). This CDR3 has 15 amino acids. Trimming shortened V by 6 bases and J by 2 bases, and 16 bases separated the two germline ends. CDR1 MNHNS and CDR2 SASEGT come from the germline V gene.

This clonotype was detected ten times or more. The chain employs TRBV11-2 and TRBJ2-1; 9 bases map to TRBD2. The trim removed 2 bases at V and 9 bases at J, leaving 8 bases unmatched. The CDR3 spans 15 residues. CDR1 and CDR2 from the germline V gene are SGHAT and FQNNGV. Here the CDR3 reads CASSLTSGGRSEQFF. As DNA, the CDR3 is TGTGCCAGCAGCTTAACCAGCGGGGGGAGGAGTGAGCAGTTCTTC.

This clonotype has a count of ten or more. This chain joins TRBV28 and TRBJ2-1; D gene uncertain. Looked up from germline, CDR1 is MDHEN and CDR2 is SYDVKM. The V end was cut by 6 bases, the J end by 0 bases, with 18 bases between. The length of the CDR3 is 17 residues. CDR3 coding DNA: TGTGCCAGCAGCTCCCACGGTAGGGCCTACTCCTACAATGAGCAGTTCTTC. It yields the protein CASSSHGRAYSYNEQFF.

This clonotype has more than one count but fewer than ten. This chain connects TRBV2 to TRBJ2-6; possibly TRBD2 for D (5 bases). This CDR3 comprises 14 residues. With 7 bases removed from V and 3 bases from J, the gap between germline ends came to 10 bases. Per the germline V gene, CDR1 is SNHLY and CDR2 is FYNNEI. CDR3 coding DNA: TGTGCCAGCAAAACCGGGGTTGGGGCCAACGTCCTGACTTTC. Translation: CASKTGVGANVLTF.

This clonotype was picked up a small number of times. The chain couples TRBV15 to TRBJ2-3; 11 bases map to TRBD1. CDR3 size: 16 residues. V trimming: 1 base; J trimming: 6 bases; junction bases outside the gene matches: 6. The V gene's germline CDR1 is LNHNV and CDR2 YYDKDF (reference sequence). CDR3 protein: CATSRAGQGGSDTQYF. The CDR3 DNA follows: TGTGCCACCAGCAGAGCGGGACAGGGGGGGTCCGATACGCAGTATTTT.

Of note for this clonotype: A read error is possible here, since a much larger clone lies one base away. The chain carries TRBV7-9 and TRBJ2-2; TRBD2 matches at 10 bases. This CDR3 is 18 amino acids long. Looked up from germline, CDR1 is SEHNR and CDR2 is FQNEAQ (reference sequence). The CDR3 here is CAGSLAATSGTNTGELFF. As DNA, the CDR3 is TGTGCCGGCAGCCTCGCGGCCACTAGCGGGACGAACACCGGGGAGCTGTTTTTT.

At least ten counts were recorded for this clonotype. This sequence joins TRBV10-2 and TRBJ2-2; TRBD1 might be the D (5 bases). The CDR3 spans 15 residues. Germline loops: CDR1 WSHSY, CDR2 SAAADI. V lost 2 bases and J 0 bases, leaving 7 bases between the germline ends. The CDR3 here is CASSEGATNTGELFF. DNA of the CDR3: TGCGCCAGCAGTGAGGGGGCCACGAACACCGGGGAGCTGTTTTTT.

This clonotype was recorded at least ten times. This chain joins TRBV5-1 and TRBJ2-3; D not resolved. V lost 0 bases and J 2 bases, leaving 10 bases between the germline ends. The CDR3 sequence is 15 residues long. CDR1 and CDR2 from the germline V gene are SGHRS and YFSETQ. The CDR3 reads CASSLGDPNTDTQYF. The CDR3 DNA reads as TGCGCCAGCAGCTTGGGTGACCCAAACACAGATACGCAGTATTTT. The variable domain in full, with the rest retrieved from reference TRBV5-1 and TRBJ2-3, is KAGVTQTPRYLIKTRGQQVTLSCSPISGHRSVSWYQQTPGQGLQFLFEYFSETQRNKGNFPGRFSGRQFSNSRSEMNVSTLELGDSALYLCASSLGDPNTDTQYFGPGTRLTVL.

CDR3 region: CASRGYGNQPQHF. The CDR3 nucleotides read TGTGCCAGCAGGGGGTATGGCAATCAGCCCCAGCATTTT. The rearrangement links TRBV2 to TRBJ1-5; D is undetermined. Trimming took 6 bases from V and 2 from J, leaving 8 bases between them. CDR1 and CDR2 from the germline V gene are SNHLY and FYNNEI. The CDR3 sequence is 13 residues long.

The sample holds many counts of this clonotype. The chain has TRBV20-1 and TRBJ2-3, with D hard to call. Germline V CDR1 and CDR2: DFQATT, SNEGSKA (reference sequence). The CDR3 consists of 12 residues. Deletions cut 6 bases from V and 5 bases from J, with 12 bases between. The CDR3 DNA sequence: TGCAGTGCCGGGCTGATAGAAGATACGCAGTATTTT. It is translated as CSAGLIEDTQYF.

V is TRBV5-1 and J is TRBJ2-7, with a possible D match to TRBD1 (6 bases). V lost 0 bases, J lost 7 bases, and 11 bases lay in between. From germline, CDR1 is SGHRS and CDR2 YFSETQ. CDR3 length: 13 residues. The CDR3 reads CASSLAGVNEQYF. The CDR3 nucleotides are TGCGCCAGCAGCTTGGCAGGGGTCAATGAGCAGTACTTC.

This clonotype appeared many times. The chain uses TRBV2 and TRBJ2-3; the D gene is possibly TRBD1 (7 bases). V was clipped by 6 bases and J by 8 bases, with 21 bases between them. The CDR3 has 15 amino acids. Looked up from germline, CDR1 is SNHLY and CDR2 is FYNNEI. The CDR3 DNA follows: TGTGCCAGCAGGCGGGACAGCTCGAGCAAGGGTACGCAGTATTTT. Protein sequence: CASRRDSSSKGTQYF.

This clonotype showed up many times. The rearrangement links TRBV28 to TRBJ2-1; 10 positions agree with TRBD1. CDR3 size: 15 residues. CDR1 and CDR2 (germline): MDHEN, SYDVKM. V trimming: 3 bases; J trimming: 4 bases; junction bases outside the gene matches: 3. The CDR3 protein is CASSFRDRGYNEQFF. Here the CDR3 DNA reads TGTGCCAGCAGTTTCCGGGACAGGGGTTACAATGAGCAGTTCTTC.

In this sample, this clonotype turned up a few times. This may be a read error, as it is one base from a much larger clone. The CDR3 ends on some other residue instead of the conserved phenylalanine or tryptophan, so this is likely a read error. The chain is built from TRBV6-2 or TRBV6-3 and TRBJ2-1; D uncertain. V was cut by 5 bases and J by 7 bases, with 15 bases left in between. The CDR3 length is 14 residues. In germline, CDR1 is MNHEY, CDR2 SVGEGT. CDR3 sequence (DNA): TGTGCCAGCAGTACGCCCCCACCGAGGAATGAGCAGTTCTCC. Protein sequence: CASSTPPPRNEQFS.